This TCR beta chain was found in a study of T cells in tumors after PD-1 blockade. Overall study context: Treatment was either pembrolizumab 200 mg every 3 weeks or cemiplimab 350 mg every 2 weeks.

Study-level findings and limits: Peripheral recruitment is suggested, as some novel exhausted tumor clones were in pre-treatment blood.

Germline CDR1 reads MNHNY; CDR2 reads SVGAGI (reference sequence). The CDR3 is 15 residues long. V shed 0 bases, J shed 6 bases, and the junction held 3 bases outside the gene matches. Comments on this clone: Its target is unknown.

The data were produced by immunoSEQ multiplex PCR, yet TCRdb's version contains in-frame clones alone and is incomplete. In the table there are about 33,000 clones, around 78% of which are singletons. The chain links TRBV6-6 to TRBJ2-7; 12 nucleotides line up with TRBD1. Source: PBMCs, taken before anti-PD-1 treatment. The receptor was isolated from a human donor with basal cell carcinoma. In nucleotides, the CDR3 is TGTGCCAGCAGTTACTCGGGACAGGGGGCGGGCGAGCAGTACTTC. Protein sequence: CASSYSGQGAGEQYF.